The 14 T cell receptor beta chains below were found in one sample sequenced in a study of T-cell memory formation after mild COVID-19. TCRdb re-analysed the 5' RACE reads in MiXCR, keeping a single row per CDR3 protein. Among around 310,000 distinct CDR3 sequences listed, roughly 13% were seen once. The sequenced sample consisted of PBMCs or a T cell subset sorted from them (not recorded which). The receptors derive from a man between 18 and 35 years old who had mild COVID-19 (a few samples of this study predate the infection). Cell type and time point are not known.

V is TRBV7-2 and J is TRBJ2-5, with 8 bases lining up with TRBD1. Germline assignment: CDR1 SGHTA and CDR2 FQGNSA. J lost 5 bases, V lost 5 bases, and 4 bases had no gene match. The CDR3 is 13 residues long. This CDR3 is CASSKQGGETQYF. The DNA for the CDR3 is TGTGCCAGCAGCAAACAGGGGGGCGAGACCCAGTACTTC.

The rearrangement links TRBV14 to TRBJ2-7; D is unclear. Germline CDR1 and CDR2: SGHDN and FVKESK. The V and J ends lost 2 bases and 0 bases respectively, with 11 bases between them. This CDR3 spans 15 amino acids. The CDR3 nucleotides are TGTGCCAGCAGCCAATATGTCGGTCCCTCCTACGAGCAGTACTTC. Protein sequence: CASSQYVGPSYEQYF.

This clonotype was seen ten or more times. The CDR3 protein is CASSLRATGGLGYTF. DNA of the CDR3: TGTGCCAGCAGTCTCCGGGCGACAGGGGGCCTTGGCTACACCTTC. The chain links TRBV6-5 to TRBJ1-2; TRBD1 matches 10 bases. This CDR3 contains 15 residues. Per the germline V gene, CDR1 is MNHEY and CDR2 is SVGAGI. Germline trimming cut 5 bases from V and 7 bases from J; bases unmatched to any gene: 10.

The chain recombines TRBV7-9 with TRBJ2-3; 13 bases fit TRBD2. CDR3 length equals 17 residues. Germline CDR1 SEHNR, CDR2 FQNEAQ (reference sequence). The V and J ends lost 3 bases and 6 bases, in that order; junction bases with no gene match: 9. This CDR3 is CASSFPGLAGSVDTQYF. The CDR3 bases are TGTGCCAGCAGCTTCCCGGGACTAGCGGGGTCGGTTGATACGCAGTATTTT. Drawing the rest from reference TRBV7-9 and TRBJ2-3, the complete variable domain is DTGVSQNPRHKITKRGQNVTFRCDPISEHNRLYWYRQTLGQGPEFLTYFQNEAQLEKSRLLSDRFSAERPKGSFSTLEIQRTEQGDSAMYLCASSFPGLAGSVDTQYFGPGTRLTVL.

This chain uses TRBV28 with TRBJ1-3; D is unresolved. Germline values: CDR1 MDHEN, CDR2 SYDVKM. V was pared by 5 bases and J by 4 bases, with 12 bases between. The CDR3 runs 14 residues. This CDR3 reads CASSETRRGNTIYF. The CDR3 nucleotides are TGTGCCAGCAGTGAGACCCGGAGGGGAAACACCATATATTTT.

The table lists this clonotype with a few counts. The chain recombines TRBV4-2 with TRBJ2-5; D assignment may be TRBD1 or TRBD2 (5 bases each). The germline V gene has CDR1 LGHNA and CDR2 YNFKEQ. The CDR3 loop spans 15 amino acids. V shed 1 base and J shed 2 bases, with 11 bases lying between them. The CDR3 sequence is CASSQVGGDQETQYF. CDR3 coding DNA: TGTGCCAGCAGCCAAGTTGGGGGTGATCAAGAGACCCAGTACTTC.

J is TRBJ2-3 and V is TRBV5-1; D may match TRBD1 or TRBD2 (6 bases each). Per the germline V gene, CDR1 is SGHRS and CDR2 is YFSETQ. This CDR3 spans 15 amino acids. V lost 10 bases and J lost 4, with 22 bases in between. CDR3 loop: CASSEPGGIADTQYF. DNA for the CDR3: TGCGCCTCCAGCGAGCCCGGGGGCATCGCAGATACGCAGTATTTT. The full variable domain, completed using reference TRBV5-1 and TRBJ2-3, is KAGVTQTPRYLIKTRGQQVTLSCSPISGHRSVSWYQQTPGQGLQFLFEYFSETQRNKGNFPGRFSGRQFSNSRSEMNVSTLELGDSALYLCASSEPGGIADTQYFGPGTRLTVL.

This clonotype came up many times. The V call is TRBV4-2, the J call TRBJ2-5, with 7 bases matching TRBD1. The CDR3 is made up of 15 amino acids. Per the germline V gene, CDR1 is LGHNA and CDR2 is YNFKEQ. Trimming cost V 0 bases and J 4 bases; bases outside gene matches: 5. The CDR3 spells CASSQDRTGVETQYF. The CDR3 DNA follows: TGTGCCAGCAGCCAAGATCGGACAGGAGTAGAGACCCAGTACTTC.

The chain employs TRBV4-3 and TRBJ2-3; D perhaps matches TRBD2 (5 bases). The CDR3 consists of 14 residues. V was pared by 1 base and J by 4 bases, with 9 bases between. Germline V CDR1 and CDR2: LGHNA, YSLEER. Here the CDR3 reads CASSQGTSPDTQYF. CDR3 sequence (DNA): TGCGCCAGCAGCCAAGGCACTAGTCCAGATACGCAGTATTTT.

The genes are TRBV5-1 and TRBJ2-2, with TRBD2 matching over 12 bases. This CDR3 region has 16 residues. V shed 4 bases, J shed 5 bases, and the junction held 6 bases outside the gene matches. Germline loops: CDR1 SGHRS, CDR2 YFSETQ. This chain's CDR3 is CASSASGGARTGELFF. CDR3 in DNA: TGCGCCAGCAGCGCTAGCGGGGGGGCAAGAACCGGGGAGCTGTTTTTT.

The V and J genes are TRBV12-3 or TRBV12-4 and TRBJ2-5, with 7 positions matching TRBD1. With V trimmed by 5 bases and J by 1 base, 4 bases remained unmatched. This CDR3 has 14 amino acids. The CDR3 here is CASSGQETQETQYF. CDR3 DNA sequence: TGTGCCAGCAGTGGACAGGAGACCCAAGAGACCCAGTACTTC.

The chain is built from TRBV7-9 and TRBJ1-1; D is possibly TRBD1 (6 bases). Germline lookup yields CDR1 SEHNR and CDR2 FQNEAQ (reference sequence). V gave up 11 bases and J gave up 1 base, with 14 bases separating them. The CDR3 has 13 amino acids. For the CDR3, the DNA is TGTGCCGCTAAGGGGGGAAGGAACACTGAAGCTTTCTTT. This codes for CAAKGGRNTEAFF.

The V and J genes are TRBV5-1 and TRBJ2-3; TRBD1 aligns across 11 bases. The V gene end was trimmed by 4 bases and the J gene end by 3 bases; junction bases not matched to a gene: 4. Germline-derived CDR1 and CDR2 are SGHRS and YFSETQ. The CDR3 covers 15 residues. CDR3 sequence: CASSGTGGRTDTQYF. CDR3 sequence (DNA): TGCGCCAGCAGCGGGACAGGGGGGAGGACAGATACGCAGTATTTT.

There are many counts of this clonotype. This chain links TRBV5-1 with TRBJ2-5; D uncertain. The germline V gene has CDR1 SGHRS and CDR2 YFSETQ. The CDR3 spans 13 residues. V was pared by 3 bases and J by 5 bases, with 11 bases between. Here the CDR3 DNA reads TGCGCCAGCAGCTCTTCAGGTGGGGAGACCCAGTACTTC. This sequence encodes CASSSSGGETQYF.